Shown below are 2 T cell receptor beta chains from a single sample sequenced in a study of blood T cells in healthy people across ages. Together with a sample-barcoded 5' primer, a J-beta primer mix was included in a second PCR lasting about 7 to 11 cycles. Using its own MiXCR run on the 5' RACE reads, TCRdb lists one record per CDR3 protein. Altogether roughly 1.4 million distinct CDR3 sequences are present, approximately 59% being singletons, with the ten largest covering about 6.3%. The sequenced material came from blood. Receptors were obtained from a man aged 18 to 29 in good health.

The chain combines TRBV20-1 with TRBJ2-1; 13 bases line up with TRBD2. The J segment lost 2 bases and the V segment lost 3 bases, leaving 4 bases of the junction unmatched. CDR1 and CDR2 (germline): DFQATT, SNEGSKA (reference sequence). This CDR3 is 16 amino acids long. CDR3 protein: CSARPTSGGAYNEQFF. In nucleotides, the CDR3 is TGCAGTGCTAGGCCCACTAGCGGGGGGGCCTACAATGAGCAGTTCTTC.

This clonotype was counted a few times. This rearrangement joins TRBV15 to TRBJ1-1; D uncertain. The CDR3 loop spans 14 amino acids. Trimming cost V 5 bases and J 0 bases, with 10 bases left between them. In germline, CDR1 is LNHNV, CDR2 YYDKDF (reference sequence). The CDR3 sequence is CATSRAVMNTEAFF. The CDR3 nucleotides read TGTGCCACCAGCCGGGCGGTAATGAACACTGAAGCTTTCTTT.